This T cell receptor (beta chain) originates from a study of regulatory T cells in long-lasting Graves disease. For TCR beta, libraries came from iRepertoire HTBI primers and Arm-PCR of CDR3 regions. Using its own MiXCR run on the multiplex PCR reads, TCRdb lists one record per CDR3 protein. The sample lists 450,000 or so distinct CDR3 sequences; around a fifth were seen once. Study-wide results and caveats: With persistent disease, TRBV28, TRBJ1-2 and TRBJ2-5 were the favored segments.

The germline V gene has CDR1 SGHRS and CDR2 YFSETQ. V lost 3 bases and J lost 2, with 12 bases in between. The CDR3 runs 14 residues. Time point reported: persistent/refractory GD, antithyroid drugs over 5 years with positive TRAb. RNA isolated from PBMCs was used to make the TCR library. This clonotype showed up many times. Its target is not known. The chain joins TRBV5-1 to TRBJ2-7, with D tentatively TRBD1 (5 bases). Sequences were derived from peripheral blood mononuclear cells (PBMCs), sampled when the disease was refractory, from a patient treated with antithyroid drugs. The TCR sequence derives from a female donor with Graves disease. CDR3 region: CASSSPDKPYEQYF. The CDR3 nucleotides are TGCGCCAGCAGCTCCCCGGACAAACCCTACGAGCAGTACTTC.